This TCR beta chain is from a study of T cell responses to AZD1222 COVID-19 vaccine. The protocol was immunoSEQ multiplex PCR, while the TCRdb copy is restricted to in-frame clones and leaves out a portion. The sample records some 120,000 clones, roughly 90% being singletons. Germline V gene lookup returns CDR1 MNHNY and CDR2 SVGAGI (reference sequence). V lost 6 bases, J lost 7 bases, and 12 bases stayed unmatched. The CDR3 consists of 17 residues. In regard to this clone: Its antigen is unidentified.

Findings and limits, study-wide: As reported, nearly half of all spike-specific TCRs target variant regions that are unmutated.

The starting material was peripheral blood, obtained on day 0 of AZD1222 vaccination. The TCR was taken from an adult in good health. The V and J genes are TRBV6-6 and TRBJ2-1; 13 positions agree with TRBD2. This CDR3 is CASSRNGLAGEKNEQFF. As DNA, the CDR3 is TGTGCCAGCAGCCGAAACGGACTAGCGGGAGAGAAAAATGAGCAGTTCTTC.